This T cell receptor (beta chain) is from a study of cytomegalovirus exposure and HLA in healthy donors. Study-wide points: Cytomegalovirus status was reportedly diagnosed by the classifier with high sensitivity and specificity.

A multiplex PCR was run with 60 Vbeta primers and 13 Jbeta primers. Per the authors' pipeline: Later reanalysis found 60 million to 90 million unique TCR beta chains, 9 million to 12 million of them shared. Produced via immunoSEQ multiplex PCR; TCRdb's table is partial and in-frame only. That table furnishes V, J and clone size, whereas the DNA furnished D and trimming. The table includes some 110,000 clones, about two thirds detected once. In its sample, this clone was seen a few times. The antigen is not known. CDR1 and CDR2 from the germline V gene are SGHRS and YFSETQ. Trimming took off 1 base at V and 5 bases at J, with 10 bases between the two ends. The CDR3 has 13 residues.

The TCR was taken from a boy between 5 and 17 years old in good health and CMV-seronegative. The chain recombines TRBV5-1 with TRBJ2-7; TRBD1 is a possible D gene (6 bases). Sequences were obtained from PBMCs. The CDR3 region is CASSLISGDEQYF. DNA for the CDR3: TGCGCCAGCAGCTTGATCTCAGGGGACGAGCAGTACTTC.